The sample holds a few counts of the clone carrying this TCR beta chain. What it binds is not known. Stated time point: healthy volunteer bleed at 2 weeks. Blood, whole and unfractionated, served as the source for total RNA extraction. Separate cDNA molecules received unique molecular identifiers, which the library attached to them. Authors' analysis steps: Ranging from roughly 23,224 to 700,000, TCR counts per sample had a median value of 95,638. TCRdb reanalysed the RACE reads using MiXCR and keeps one entry per CDR3 protein. TCRdb's processing, not the authors', yielded these V and J calls. Altogether about 45,000 distinct CDR3 sequences are present, less than 4.5% being singletons, with the ten largest covering roughly 6%. Trimming shortened V by 4 bases and J by 5 bases, and 12 bases separated the two germline ends. The germline gives CDR1 SNHLY, CDR2 FYNNEI. The CDR3 consists of 15 residues. The entry originates in a study of human T cells and chemical hapten exposure. Study as a whole: How much TCR each sample yielded varied, mostly because pooled library volumes differed slightly.

Findings and limits, study-wide: The study found that DPC sensitization did not change TCRs above 1 in 1000 frequency.

What was sequenced was whole blood. The clonotype comes from a human donor in good health. Some clones in this sample may be carry-over from other donors' samples. V gene TRBV2 combines with J gene TRBJ1-6, with TRBD1 as a possible D gene (6 bases). The CDR3 bases are TGTGCCAGCAGTGTTCCAGGGGCGGATAATTCACCCCTCCACTTT. As protein: CASSVPGADNSPLHF.